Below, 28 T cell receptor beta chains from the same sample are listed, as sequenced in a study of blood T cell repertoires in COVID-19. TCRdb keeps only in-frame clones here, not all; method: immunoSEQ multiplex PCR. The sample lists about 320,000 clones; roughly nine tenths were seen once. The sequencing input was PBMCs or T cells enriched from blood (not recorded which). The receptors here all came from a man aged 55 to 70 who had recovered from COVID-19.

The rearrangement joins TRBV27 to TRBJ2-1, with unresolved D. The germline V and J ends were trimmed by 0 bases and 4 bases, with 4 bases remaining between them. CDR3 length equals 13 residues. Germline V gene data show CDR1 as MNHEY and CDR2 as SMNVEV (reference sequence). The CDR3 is CASSLSKYNEQFF. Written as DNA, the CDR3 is TGTGCCAGCAGTTTATCCAAATACAATGAGCAGTTCTTC.

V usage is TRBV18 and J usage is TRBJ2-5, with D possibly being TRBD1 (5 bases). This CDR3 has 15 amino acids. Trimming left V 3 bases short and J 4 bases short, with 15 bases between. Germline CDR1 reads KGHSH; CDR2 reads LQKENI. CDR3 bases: TGTGCCAGCTCACCTGGAAGGTCCCAGGGAGAGACCCAGTACTTC. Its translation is CASSPGRSQGETQYF.

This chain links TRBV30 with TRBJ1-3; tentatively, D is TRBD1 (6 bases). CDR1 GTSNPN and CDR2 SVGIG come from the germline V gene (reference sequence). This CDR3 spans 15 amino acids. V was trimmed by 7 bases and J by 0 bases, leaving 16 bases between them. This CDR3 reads CAYDTGPNSGNTIYF. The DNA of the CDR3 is TGTGCCTACGATACAGGGCCCAACTCTGGAAACACCATATATTTT. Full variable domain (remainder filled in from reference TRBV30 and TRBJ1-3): SQTIHQWPATLVQPVGSPLSLECTVEGTSNPNLYWYRQAAGRGLQLLFYSVGIGQISSEVPQNLSASRPQDRQFILSSKKLLLSDSGFYLCAYDTGPNSGNTIYFGEGSWLTVV.

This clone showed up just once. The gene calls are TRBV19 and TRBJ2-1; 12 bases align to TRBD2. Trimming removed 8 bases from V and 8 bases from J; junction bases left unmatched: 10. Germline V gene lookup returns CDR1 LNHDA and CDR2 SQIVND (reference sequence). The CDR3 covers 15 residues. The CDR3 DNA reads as TGTGCCAGTTCCCGACTAGCGGGAGTGAGGTATGAGCAGTTCTTC. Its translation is CASSRLAGVRYEQFF.

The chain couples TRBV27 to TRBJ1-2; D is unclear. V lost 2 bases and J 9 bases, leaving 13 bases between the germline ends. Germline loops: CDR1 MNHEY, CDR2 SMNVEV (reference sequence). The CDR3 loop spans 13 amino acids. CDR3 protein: CASSLGGLGRYTF. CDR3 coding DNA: TGTGCCAGCAGTTTAGGAGGGTTGGGCCGCTACACCTTC.

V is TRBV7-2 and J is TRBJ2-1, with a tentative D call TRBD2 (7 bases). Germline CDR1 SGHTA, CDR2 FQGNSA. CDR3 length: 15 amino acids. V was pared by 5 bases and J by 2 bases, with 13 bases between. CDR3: CASSPWGGTYNEQFF. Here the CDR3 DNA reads TGTGCCAGCAGCCCCTGGGGGGGCACCTACAATGAGCAGTTCTTC.

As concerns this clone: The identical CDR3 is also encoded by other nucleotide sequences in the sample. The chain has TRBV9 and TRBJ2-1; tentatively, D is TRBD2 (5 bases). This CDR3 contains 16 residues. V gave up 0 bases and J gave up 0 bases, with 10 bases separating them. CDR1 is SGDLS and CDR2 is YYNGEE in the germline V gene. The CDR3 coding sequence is TGTGCCAGCAGCGTAGGTGGGAGAAGCTCCTACAATGAGCAGTTCTTC. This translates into CASSVGGRSSYNEQFF.

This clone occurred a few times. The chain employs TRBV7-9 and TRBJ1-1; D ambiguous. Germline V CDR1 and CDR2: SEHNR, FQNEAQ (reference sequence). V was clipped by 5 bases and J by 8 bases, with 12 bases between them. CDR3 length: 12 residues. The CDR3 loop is CASSRLAPEAFF. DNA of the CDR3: TGTGCCAGCAGCCGACTTGCCCCAGAAGCTTTCTTT.

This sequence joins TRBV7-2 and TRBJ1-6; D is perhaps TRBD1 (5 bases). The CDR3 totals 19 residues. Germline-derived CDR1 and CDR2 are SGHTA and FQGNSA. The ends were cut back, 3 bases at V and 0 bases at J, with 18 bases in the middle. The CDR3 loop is CASSFELGLGSSYNSPLHF. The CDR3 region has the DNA TGTGCCAGCAGCTTTGAGTTGGGACTAGGGAGCTCCTATAATTCACCCCTCCACTTT.

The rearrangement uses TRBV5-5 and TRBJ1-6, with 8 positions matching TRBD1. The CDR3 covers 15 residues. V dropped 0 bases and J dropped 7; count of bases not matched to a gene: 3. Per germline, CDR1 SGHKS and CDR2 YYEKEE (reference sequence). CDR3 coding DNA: TGTGCCAGCAGCTTGGTGGGACAGGTGAATTCACCCCTCCACTTT. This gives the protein CASSLVGQVNSPLHF.

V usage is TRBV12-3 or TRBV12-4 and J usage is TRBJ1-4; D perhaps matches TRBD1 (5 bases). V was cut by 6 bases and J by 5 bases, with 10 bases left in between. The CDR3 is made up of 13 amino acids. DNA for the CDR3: TGTGCCAGCAGCCGCGGGGCCAATGAAAAACTGTTTTTT. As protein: CASSRGANEKLFF.

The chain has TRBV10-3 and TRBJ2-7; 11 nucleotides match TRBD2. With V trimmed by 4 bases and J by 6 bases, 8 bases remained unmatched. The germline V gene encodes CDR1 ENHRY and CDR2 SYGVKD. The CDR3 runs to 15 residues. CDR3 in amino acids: CAISGIAGGLSEQYF. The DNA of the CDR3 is TGTGCCATCAGTGGGATAGCGGGAGGGCTTTCCGAGCAGTACTTC.

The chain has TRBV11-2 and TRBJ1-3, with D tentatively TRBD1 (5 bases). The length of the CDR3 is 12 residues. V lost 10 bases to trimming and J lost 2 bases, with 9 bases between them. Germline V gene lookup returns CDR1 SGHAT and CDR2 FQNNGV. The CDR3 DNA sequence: TGTGCCACAGAGACAGCTGGAAACACCATATATTTT. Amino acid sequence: CATETAGNTIYF.

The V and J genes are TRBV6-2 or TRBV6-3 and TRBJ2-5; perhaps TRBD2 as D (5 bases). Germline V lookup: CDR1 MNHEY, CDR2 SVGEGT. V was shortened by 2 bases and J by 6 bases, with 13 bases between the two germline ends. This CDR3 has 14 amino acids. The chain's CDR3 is CASSYGIALKTQYF. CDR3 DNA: TGTGCCAGCAGTTACGGTATAGCGTTGAAGACCCAGTACTTC.

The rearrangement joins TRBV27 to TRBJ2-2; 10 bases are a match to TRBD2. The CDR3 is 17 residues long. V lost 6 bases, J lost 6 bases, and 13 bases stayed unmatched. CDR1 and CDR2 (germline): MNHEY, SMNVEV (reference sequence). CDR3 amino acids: CASRPLSGRAPAGELFF. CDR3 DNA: TGTGCCAGCAGACCCCTAAGCGGGAGGGCTCCGGCCGGGGAGCTGTTTTTT.

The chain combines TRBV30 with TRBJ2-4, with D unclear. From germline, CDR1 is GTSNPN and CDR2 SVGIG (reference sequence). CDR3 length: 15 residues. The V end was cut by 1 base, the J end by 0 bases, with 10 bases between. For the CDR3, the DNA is TGTGCCTGGAGTGCCCAGTCCCTAGCCAAAAACATTCAGTACTTC. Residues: CAWSAQSLAKNIQYF. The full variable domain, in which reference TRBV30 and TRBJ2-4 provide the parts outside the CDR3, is SQTIHQWPATLVQPVGSPLSLECTVEGTSNPNLYWYRQAAGRGLQLLFYSVGIGQISSEVPQNLSASRPQDRQFILSSKKLLLSDSGFYLCAWSAQSLAKNIQYFGAGTRLSVL.

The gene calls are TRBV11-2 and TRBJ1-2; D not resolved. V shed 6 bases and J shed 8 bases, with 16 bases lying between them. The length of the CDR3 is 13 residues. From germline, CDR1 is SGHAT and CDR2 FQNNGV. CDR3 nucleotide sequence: TGTGCCAGCAGGTACGCTGGTTGGAGCGGCTACACCTTC. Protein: CASRYAGWSGYTF.

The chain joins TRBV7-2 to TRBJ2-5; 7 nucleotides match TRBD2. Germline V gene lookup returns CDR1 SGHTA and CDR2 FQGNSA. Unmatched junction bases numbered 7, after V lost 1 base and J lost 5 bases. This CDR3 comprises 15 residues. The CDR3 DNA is TGTGCCAGCAGCTTAGTTAACTCGGGAGGTGAGACCCAGTACTTC. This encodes CASSLVNSGGETQYF.

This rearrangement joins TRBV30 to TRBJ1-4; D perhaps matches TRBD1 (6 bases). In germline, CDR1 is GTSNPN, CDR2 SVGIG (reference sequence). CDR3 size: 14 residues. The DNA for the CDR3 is TGTACTGGTACATGGCAGGGGAAGAATGAAAAACTGTTTTTT. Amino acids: CTGTWQGKNEKLFF.

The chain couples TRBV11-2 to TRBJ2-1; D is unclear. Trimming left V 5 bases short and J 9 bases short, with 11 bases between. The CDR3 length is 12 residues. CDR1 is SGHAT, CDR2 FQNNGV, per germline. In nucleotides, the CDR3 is TGTGCCAGCAGCCCCGATCGGGTTGAGCAGTTCTTC. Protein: CASSPDRVEQFF.

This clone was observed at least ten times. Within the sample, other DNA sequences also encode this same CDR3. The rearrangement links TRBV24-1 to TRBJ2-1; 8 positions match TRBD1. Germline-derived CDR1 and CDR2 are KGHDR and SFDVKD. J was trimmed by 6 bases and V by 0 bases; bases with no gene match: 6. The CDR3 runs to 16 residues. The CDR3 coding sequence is TGTGCCACCAGTGATTTGCAAGGACAGGGCAGCAATGAGCAGTTCTTC. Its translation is CATSDLQGQGSNEQFF.

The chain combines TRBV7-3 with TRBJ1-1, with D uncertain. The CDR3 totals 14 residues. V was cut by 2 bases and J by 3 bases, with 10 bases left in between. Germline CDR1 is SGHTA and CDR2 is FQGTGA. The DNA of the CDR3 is TGTGCCAGCAGCTTAGGTAGAAGTGACACTGAAGCTTTCTTT. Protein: CASSLGRSDTEAFF.

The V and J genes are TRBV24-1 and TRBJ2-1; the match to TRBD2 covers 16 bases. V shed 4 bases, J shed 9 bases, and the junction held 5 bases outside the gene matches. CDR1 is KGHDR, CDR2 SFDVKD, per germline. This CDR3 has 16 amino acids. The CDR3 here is CATSESGLAGGSEQFF. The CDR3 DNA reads TGTGCCACCAGTGAATCGGGACTAGCGGGAGGGAGTGAGCAGTTCTTC.

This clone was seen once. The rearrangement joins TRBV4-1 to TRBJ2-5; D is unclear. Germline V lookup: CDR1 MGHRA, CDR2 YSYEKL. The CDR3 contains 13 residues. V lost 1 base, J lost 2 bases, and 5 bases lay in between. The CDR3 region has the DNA TGCGCCAGCAGCCAAGTCACACAAGAGACCCAGTACTTC. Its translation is CASSQVTQETQYF.

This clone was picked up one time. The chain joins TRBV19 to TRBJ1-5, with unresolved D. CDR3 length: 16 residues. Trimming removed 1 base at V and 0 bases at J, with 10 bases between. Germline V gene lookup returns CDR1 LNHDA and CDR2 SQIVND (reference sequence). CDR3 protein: CASSIVGSYSNQPQHF. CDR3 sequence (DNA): TGTGCCAGTAGTATAGTAGGGAGTTATAGCAATCAGCCCCAGCATTTT.

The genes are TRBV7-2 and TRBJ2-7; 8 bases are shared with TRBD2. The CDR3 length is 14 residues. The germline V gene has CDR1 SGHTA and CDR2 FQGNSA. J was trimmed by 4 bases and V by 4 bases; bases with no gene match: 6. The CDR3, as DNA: TGTGCCAGCAGCTCGGGGGGGCTGGAGTACGAGCAGTACTTC. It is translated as CASSSGGLEYEQYF.

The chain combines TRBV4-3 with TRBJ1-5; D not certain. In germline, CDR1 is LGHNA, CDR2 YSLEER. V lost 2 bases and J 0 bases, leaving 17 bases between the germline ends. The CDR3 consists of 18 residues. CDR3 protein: CASSQKVKTEYSNQPQHF. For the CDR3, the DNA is TGCGCCAGCAGCCAAAAAGTGAAGACGGAGTATAGCAATCAGCCCCAGCATTTT.

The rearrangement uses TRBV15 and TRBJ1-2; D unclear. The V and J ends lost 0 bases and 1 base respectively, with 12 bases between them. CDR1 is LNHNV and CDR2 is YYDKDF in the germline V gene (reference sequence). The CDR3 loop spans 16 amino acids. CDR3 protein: CATSREAGVHNYGYTF. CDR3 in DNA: TGTGCCACCAGCAGAGAGGCAGGCGTTCATAACTATGGCTACACCTTC.